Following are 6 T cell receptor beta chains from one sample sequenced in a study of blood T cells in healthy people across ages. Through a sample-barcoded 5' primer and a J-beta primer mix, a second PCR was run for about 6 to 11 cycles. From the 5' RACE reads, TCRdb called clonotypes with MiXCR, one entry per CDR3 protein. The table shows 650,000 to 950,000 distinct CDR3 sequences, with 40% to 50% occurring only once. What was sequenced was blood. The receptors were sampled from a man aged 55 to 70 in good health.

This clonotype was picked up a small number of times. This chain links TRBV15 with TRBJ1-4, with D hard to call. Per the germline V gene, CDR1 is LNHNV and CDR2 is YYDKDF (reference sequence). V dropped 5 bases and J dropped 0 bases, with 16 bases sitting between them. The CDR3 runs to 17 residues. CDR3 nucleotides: TGTGCCACCAGCCGTACTGGGCTCGAGGCAACTAATGAAAAACTGTTTTTT. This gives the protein CATSRTGLEATNEKLFF. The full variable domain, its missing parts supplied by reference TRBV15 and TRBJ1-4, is DAMVIQNPRYQVTQFGKPVTLSCSQTLNHNVMYWYQQKSSQAPKLLFHYYDKDFNNEADTPDNFQSRRPNTSFCFLDIRSPGLGDTAMYLCATSRTGLEATNEKLFFGSGTQLSVL.

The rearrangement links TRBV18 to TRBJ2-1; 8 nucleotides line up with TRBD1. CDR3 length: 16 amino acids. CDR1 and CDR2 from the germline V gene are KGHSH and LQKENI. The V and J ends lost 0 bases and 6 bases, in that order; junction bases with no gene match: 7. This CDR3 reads CASSPPGTGNPNEQFF. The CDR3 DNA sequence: TGTGCCAGCTCACCACCTGGGACAGGTAACCCCAATGAGCAGTTCTTC.

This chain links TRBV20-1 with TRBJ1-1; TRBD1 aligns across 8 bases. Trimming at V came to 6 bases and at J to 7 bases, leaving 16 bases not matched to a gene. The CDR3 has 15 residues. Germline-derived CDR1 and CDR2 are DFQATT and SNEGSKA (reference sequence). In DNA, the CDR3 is TGCAGTGCCGCTCGGGGTTCGCAGGGGGCAGATGAAGCTTTCTTT. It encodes CSAARGSQGADEAFF.

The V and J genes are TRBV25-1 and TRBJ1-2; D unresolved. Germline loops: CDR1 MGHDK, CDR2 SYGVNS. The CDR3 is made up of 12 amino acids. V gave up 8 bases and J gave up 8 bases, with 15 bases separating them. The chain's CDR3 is CASSTTLLGYTF. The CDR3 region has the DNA TGTGCCAGCTCTACGACCCTCCTGGGCTACACCTTC.

The CDR3 DNA is TGTGCCAGCAGCTTAAAGCAGGGGGCCGTTTATGAGCAGTTCTTC. Protein sequence: CASSLKQGAVYEQFF. The chain employs TRBV7-3 and TRBJ2-1; 8 bases agree with TRBD1. Trimming took 1 base from V and 8 from J; bases not matched to a gene: 7. CDR3 size: 15 residues. Germline V gives CDR1 SGHTA, CDR2 FQGTGA.

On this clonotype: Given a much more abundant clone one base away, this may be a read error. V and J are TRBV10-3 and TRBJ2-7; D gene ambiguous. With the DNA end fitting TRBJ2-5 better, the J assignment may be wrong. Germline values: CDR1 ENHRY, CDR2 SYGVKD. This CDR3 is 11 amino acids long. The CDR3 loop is CAIKERETQYF. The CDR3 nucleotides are TGTGCCATCAAGGAAAGGGAGACCCAGTACTTC.